This paragraph covers one T cell receptor beta chain sequence. Antigen specificity is unknown. This CDR3 spans 17 amino acids. CDR1 is LGHNT and CDR2 is FRNRAP in the germline V gene. Isolation of PBMCs gave at least 6.5 million cells per sample. This sample stems from a study of blood T cells in healthy people across ages. For the study at large: Every two T cells gave about one barcoded beta molecule via template switching. Points from the study as a whole: Calculation of diversity from one million T cells yielded estimates considered to be underestimates. Long-lived donors exceeded aged donors in naive CD4+ cells and diversity.

Sample-barcoded 5' priming and a J-beta primer mix drove a second PCR of 7 to 11 cycles. TCRdb itself ran the 5' RACE reads through MiXCR, one entry per CDR3 protein. This sample has 850,000 to 1,300,000 distinct CDR3 sequences, with over 35% found just once. The rearrangement joins TRBV12-5 to TRBJ2-7, with TRBD1 as a possible D gene (5 bases). Near its end, the DNA agrees better with TRBJ2-5, so the J call may be wrong. The specimen sequenced was blood. The TCR originated in an older woman in good health. CDR3 sequence (DNA): TGTGCTAGTGGACCACTTCTGATGACAGACAGCCAAGAGACCCAGTACTTC. Translation gives CASGPLLMTDSQETQYF.